One and the same sample provided the 7 T cell receptor beta chains below, sequenced in a study of control samples from healthy donors and cancer patients. The table came from immunoSEQ multiplex PCR; TCRdb's copy has only in-frame clones and leaves some out. The data show around 180,000 clones, around 90% seen once. The sample consisted of blood. These TCRs come from a woman in her twenties or thirties in good health.

The chain joins TRBV7-9 to TRBJ2-7; D not resolved. The germline CDR1 and CDR2 sequences are SEHNR and FQNEAQ (reference sequence). CDR3 length: 11 amino acids. Trimming shortened V by 0 bases and J by 5 bases, and 2 bases separated the two germline ends. The CDR3: CASSLADEQYV. The CDR3 DNA is TGTGCCAGCAGCTTAGCAGACGAGCAGTACGTC.

This clone appeared once. V and J are TRBV2 and TRBJ2-1, with 12 bases matching TRBD2. From germline, CDR1 is SNHLY and CDR2 FYNNEI. Losses at the gene ends were 4 bases for V and 7 bases for J; bases not matched to a gene: 8. The CDR3 contains 16 residues. The CDR3 DNA reads TGTGCCAGCAGTGGCCTAGCGGGGGGGCTTATAAATGAGCAGTTCTTC. This translates into CASSGLAGGLINEQFF. Filled out from reference TRBV2 and TRBJ2-1, the complete variable domain reads EPEVTQTPSHQVTQMGQEVILRCVPISNHLYFYWYRQILGQKVEFLVSFYNNEISEKSEIFDDQFSVERPDGSNFTLKIRSTKLEDSAMYFCASSGLAGGLINEQFFGPGTRLTVL.

The chain has TRBV5-1 and TRBJ1-1; no firm D call. The CDR3 covers 16 residues. Trimming removed 2 bases at V and 0 bases at J, with 14 bases between. Germline V gene data show CDR1 as SGHRS and CDR2 as YFSETQ. In nucleotides, the CDR3 is TGCGCCAGCAGCTTTGGAGACGGCAGCATGAACACTGAAGCTTTCTTT. Translated: CASSFGDGSMNTEAFF.

V gene TRBV29-1 combines with J gene TRBJ2-6; D is ambiguous. Trimming shortened V by 3 bases and J by 0 bases, and 3 bases separated the two germline ends. CDR3 size: 13 residues. Looked up from germline, CDR1 is SQVTM and CDR2 is ANQGSEA. CDR3 region: CSVESSGANVLTF. The CDR3 DNA follows: TGCAGCGTTGAGAGCTCTGGGGCCAACGTCCTGACTTTC.

The V and J genes are TRBV16 and TRBJ2-7, with D perhaps given as TRBD1 or TRBD2 (6 bases each). Germline-derived CDR1 and CDR2 are KGHSY and FQNENV. The CDR3 is 13 amino acids. Trimming shortened V by 4 bases and J by 4 bases, and 11 bases separated the two germline ends. For the CDR3, the DNA is TGTGCCAGCAGCCCCACAGGGACTTACGAGCAGTACTTC. Amino acid sequence: CASSPTGTYEQYF.

The V call is TRBV27, the J call TRBJ2-2; D not certain. CDR3 length: 11 residues. Germline-derived CDR1 and CDR2 are MNHEY and SMNVEV (reference sequence). Trimming stripped 10 bases from V and 0 bases from J, with 3 bases between. The CDR3 reads CATANTGELFF. For the CDR3, the DNA is TGTGCCACCGCGAACACCGGGGAGCTGTTTTTT.

J is TRBJ1-6 and V is TRBV19; no clear D. The CDR3 length is 12 residues. Germline CDR1 and CDR2: LNHDA and SQIVND (reference sequence). V was clipped by 3 bases and J by 9 bases, with 6 bases between them. In nucleotides, the CDR3 is TGTGCCAGTAGTATGATGGGTTCACCCCTCCACTTT. Its protein product is CASSMMGSPLHF.